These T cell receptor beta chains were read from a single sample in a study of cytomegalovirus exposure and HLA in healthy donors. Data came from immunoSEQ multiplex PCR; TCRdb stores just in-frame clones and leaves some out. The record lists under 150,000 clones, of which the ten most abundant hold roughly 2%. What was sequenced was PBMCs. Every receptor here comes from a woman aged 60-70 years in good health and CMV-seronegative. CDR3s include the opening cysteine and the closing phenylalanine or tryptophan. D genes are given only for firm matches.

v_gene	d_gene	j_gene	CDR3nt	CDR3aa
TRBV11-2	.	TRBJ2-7	TGTACCAGCAGCACAGGGACACCTTACGAGCAGTACTTC	CTSSTGTPYEQYF
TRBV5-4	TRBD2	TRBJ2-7	TGTGCCAGCAGCACTAGCGGGAGCTCCTACGAGCAGTACTTC	CASSTSGSSYEQYF
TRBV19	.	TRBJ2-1	TGTGCCAGTAGTCCCCGTGAAGGGGGGCAGTTCTTC	CASSPREGGQFF
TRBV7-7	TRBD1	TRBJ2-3	TGTGCTAGCAGCGCAGGGACAGGTGTAGGAGATACGCAGTATTTT	CASSAGTGVGDTQYF
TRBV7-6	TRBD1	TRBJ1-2	TGTGCCAGCAGCTTAGGTCGGGACAGGGATGGCTACACCTTC	CASSLGRDRDGYTF
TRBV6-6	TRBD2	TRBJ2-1	TGTGCCAGCAGTTCCGGGACTAGCGGGTATCAGCAGTTCTTC	CASSSGTSGYQQFF
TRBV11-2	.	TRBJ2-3	TGTGCCAGCAGGTCAGTGGACAACTGGCAGTATTTT	CASRSVDNWQYF
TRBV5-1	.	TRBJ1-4	TGCGCCAGCAGCAAGGACATCCGTAATGAAAAACTGTTTTTT	CASSKDIRNEKLFF
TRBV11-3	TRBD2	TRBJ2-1	TGTGCCAGCAGCTTAGCGGGGGGTTACAATGAGCAGTTCTTC	CASSLAGGYNEQFF
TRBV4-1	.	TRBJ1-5	TGCGCCAGCAGCCAAGGGGGGGGGATCAGTCAGCCCCAGCATTTT	CASSQGGGISQPQHF